The 16 T cell receptor beta chains below all came from one sample that was sequenced in a study of immune evolution from preneoplasia to lung adenocarcinoma. The assay was immunoSEQ multiplex PCR, and TCRdb's table has in-frame clones only and misses some. The data contain thousands of clones, roughly 77% of them singletons. The sequenced material came from FFPE adjacent normal lung tissue. The receptor set was obtained from a person between 60 and 80 years old with lung adenocarcinoma.

The chain couples TRBV29-1 to TRBJ1-4; no clear D. Germline CDR1 and CDR2: SQVTM and ANQGSEA. V lost 0 bases, J lost 6 bases, and 11 bases lay in between. The CDR3 runs to 14 residues. Written as DNA, the CDR3 is TGCAGCGTTGAAGATCCGTGGGTCGATGAAAAACTGTTTTTT. Protein sequence: CSVEDPWVDEKLFF.

V is TRBV7-2 and J is TRBJ2-2, with 8 bases identical to TRBD1. The V gene's germline CDR1 is SGHTA and CDR2 FQGNSA. Trimming took 5 bases from V and 2 from J; bases not matched to a gene: 4. CDR3 length: 15 amino acids. CDR3 bases: TGTGCCAGCAGCGGGGGACAGGCAAACACCGGGGAGCTGTTTTTT. This translates into CASSGGQANTGELFF.

Here the CDR3 reads CASRGYEQYF. The CDR3 coding sequence is TGTGCCAGCAGGGGCTACGAGCAGTACTTC. This chain connects TRBV2 to TRBJ2-7; D gene ambiguous. The germline CDR1 and CDR2 sequences are SNHLY and FYNNEI. This CDR3 has 10 residues. Between the trimmed V and J ends, which lost 6 bases and 3 bases, there was a span of 3 bases.

V and J are TRBV28 and TRBJ2-1; 13 bases align to TRBD2. The length of the CDR3 is 14 residues. In germline, CDR1 is MDHEN, CDR2 SYDVKM. J gave up 7 bases and V 3 bases, and 0 bases lay outside the gene matches. This chain's CDR3 is CASSLTSGRNEQFF. DNA of the CDR3: TGTGCCAGCAGTTTGACTAGCGGGAGGAATGAGCAGTTCTTC.

This clone appeared a single time. The chain links TRBV5-1 to TRBJ1-2; 7 bases map to TRBD1. Germline CDR1 and CDR2: SGHRS and YFSETQ. Trimming at V came to 1 base and at J to 6 bases, leaving 6 bases not matched to a gene. The CDR3 length is 14 residues. The CDR3, as DNA: TGCGCCAGCAGCTTGCAGACAGGGACCCATGGCTACACCTTC. This codes for CASSLQTGTHGYTF.

The chain recombines TRBV5-1 with TRBJ1-4; TRBD1 aligns across 9 bases. J lost 4 bases, V lost 0 bases, and 7 bases had no gene match. Germline V gives CDR1 SGHRS, CDR2 YFSETQ. The CDR3 consists of 17 residues. The CDR3, as DNA: TGCGCCAGCAGCTTGGGGACCGGGACAGGGTATAATGAAAAACTGTTTTTT. It codes for CASSLGTGTGYNEKLFF.

The J gene is TRBJ1-1, the V gene TRBV28; 11 bases match TRBD1. The CDR3 is 15 amino acids. Germline V CDR1 and CDR2: MDHEN, SYDVKM. V gave up 5 bases and J gave up 4 bases; unmatched junction bases: 6. CDR3 DNA sequence: TGTGCCAGCAGTGCATGGACAGGGGGCCGCACTGAAGCTTTCTTT. This encodes CASSAWTGGRTEAFF.

The chain employs TRBV7-2 and TRBJ2-1; the match to TRBD1 covers 10 bases. Per germline, CDR1 SGHTA and CDR2 FQGNSA. V gave up 4 bases and J gave up 7 bases; unmatched junction bases: 13. The CDR3 has 17 amino acids. The chain's CDR3 is CASSSTTGTGVGNEQFF. The CDR3 DNA sequence: TGTGCCAGCAGCTCCACGACCGGGACAGGGGTGGGGAATGAGCAGTTCTTC.

The chain uses TRBV4-1 and TRBJ2-1; 8 bases agree with TRBD1. This CDR3 has 17 residues. CDR1 is MGHRA, CDR2 YSYEKL, per germline. Trimming at V came to 4 bases and at J to 4 bases, leaving 12 bases not matched to a gene. CDR3 protein: CASSLPTQDRAYNEQFF. The CDR3 DNA reads as TGCGCCAGCAGCCTCCCGACACAGGACAGGGCTTACAATGAGCAGTTCTTC.

The J gene is TRBJ1-1, the V gene TRBV9; D is possibly TRBD1 (6 bases). The germline V gene has CDR1 SGDLS and CDR2 YYNGEE. V was cut by 3 bases and J by 4 bases, with 16 bases left in between. The CDR3 has 15 amino acids. CDR3 bases: TGTGCCAGCAGCGCATCGACAGGTCAGGGCACTGAAGCTTTCTTT. This codes for CASSASTGQGTEAFF.

The chain carries TRBV7-2 and TRBJ2-1, with 7 nucleotides matching TRBD2. The germline CDR1 and CDR2 sequences are SGHTA and FQGNSA. With V trimmed by 6 bases and J by 0 bases, 14 bases remained unmatched. The CDR3 has 18 residues. The CDR3 spells CASSLGSTREPSYNEQFF. The CDR3 region has the DNA TGTGCCAGCAGTCTGGGCTCGACGCGGGAGCCCTCCTACAATGAGCAGTTCTTC.

The chain recombines TRBV10-3 with TRBJ1-2, with TRBD1 identical over 10 bases. There are 15 residues in the CDR3. The germline V gene has CDR1 ENHRY and CDR2 SYGVKD. V gave up 6 bases and J gave up 8 bases; unmatched junction bases: 12. Written as DNA, the CDR3 is TGTGCCATCAGCCCTGGGACAGGGGTAAATGAGGGCTACACCTTC. Protein product: CAISPGTGVNEGYTF.

The V gene is TRBV19, the J gene TRBJ1-1; 9 bases are shared with TRBD1. CDR1 and CDR2 (germline): LNHDA, SQIVND (reference sequence). V shed 5 bases, J shed 3 bases, and the junction held 7 bases outside the gene matches. This CDR3 has 15 residues. Here the CDR3 DNA reads TGTGCCAGTAGTTGGCCGGGACAGGGACACACTGAAGCTTTCTTT. Translation gives CASSWPGQGHTEAFF.

V is TRBV14 and J is TRBJ1-6, with D possibly matching TRBD1 (5 bases). The CDR3 is 16 residues long. The germline V and J ends were trimmed by 0 bases and 10 bases, with 16 bases remaining between them. Germline V gene lookup returns CDR1 SGHDN and CDR2 FVKESK. The CDR3 loop reads CASSQDWTRALSPLHF. The DNA for the CDR3 is TGTGCCAGCAGCCAAGATTGGACCAGGGCCCTCTCACCCCTCCACTTT.

The chain couples TRBV20-1 to TRBJ2-1, with D perhaps matching TRBD2 (5 bases). Germline lookup yields CDR1 DFQATT and CDR2 SNEGSKA (reference sequence). The germline V and J ends were trimmed by 5 bases and 3 bases, with 5 bases remaining between them. The CDR3 is 11 residues long. In DNA form, the CDR3 reads TGCAGTGCTGGGAGCTACAATGAGCAGTTCTTC. It codes for CSAGSYNEQFF.

The chain employs TRBV9 and TRBJ2-1, with TRBD2 matching 7 bases. The CDR3 runs 16 residues. Germline V gene sequence: CDR1 SGDLS, CDR2 YYNGEE. V shed 3 bases and J 8 bases; nucleotides not matched to a gene: 14. CDR3 bases: TGTGCCAGCAGCGCCCGTCCATCGGGGGGATGGGATGAGCAGTTCTTC. It yields the protein CASSARPSGGWDEQFF.